The 18 T cell receptor beta chains given below trace back to one sample, sequenced in a study of technical replicates of blood from four donors. Clones were read by immunoSEQ multiplex PCR, and TCRdb kept only the in-frame ones, dropping some. Here the sample spans just under 60,000 clones, over 85% being singletons. Sequenced sample: PBMCs. These receptors were collected from a human donor in good health. Some clones in this sample may be carry-over from other donors' samples.

The CDR3 sequence is CASSDPRTGPPQHF. CDR3 sequence (DNA): TGTGCCAGCAGTGATCCCCGGACAGGACCGCCCCAGCATTTT. The chain combines TRBV2 with TRBJ1-5; 7 bases match TRBD1. Unmatched junction bases numbered 8, after V lost 3 bases and J lost 9 bases. The CDR3 extends over 14 amino acids. Germline assignment: CDR1 SNHLY and CDR2 FYNNEI.

The genes are TRBV9 and TRBJ2-5; D possibly corresponds to TRBD1 (5 bases). This CDR3 spans 15 amino acids. Between the trimmed V and J ends, which lost 0 bases and 5 bases, there was a span of 14 bases. CDR1 SGDLS and CDR2 YYNGEE come from the germline V gene. Written as DNA, the CDR3 is TGTGCCAGCAGCGTAGACATAGGGGCCGGGGAGACCCAGTACTTC. Amino acid sequence: CASSVDIGAGETQYF. The complete variable domain, with remaining parts taken from reference TRBV9 and TRBJ2-5, reads DSGVTQTPKHLITATGQRVTLRCSPRSGDLSVYWYQQSLDQGLQFLIQYYNGEERAKGNILERFSAQQFPDLHSELNLSSLELGDSALYFCASSVDIGAGETQYFGPGTRLLVL.

The genes are TRBV4-2 and TRBJ1-5, with D perhaps matching TRBD1 (5 bases). CDR1 is LGHNA and CDR2 is YNFKEQ in the germline V gene. This CDR3 has 15 amino acids. Trimming cost V 4 bases and J 7 bases, with 17 bases left between them. The CDR3 here is CASSPRGMGGQPQHF. The CDR3 DNA follows: TGTGCCAGCAGCCCTCGGGGGATGGGGGGGCAGCCCCAGCATTTT.

In its sample, this clone was seen once. The V call is TRBV21-1, the J call TRBJ1-1; the DNA was not used to check the table's D call, TRBD1. TRBV21-1 represents a pseudogene. CDR3 length equals 15 residues. The CDR3 loop is CASSKGRTGGPEAFF. For the CDR3, the DNA is TGTGCCAGCAGCAAAGGTCGGACAGGGGGCCCCGAAGCTTTCTTT.

This chain joins TRBV18 and TRBJ2-2; D call uncertain. This CDR3 is built from 14 residues. Germline V gene sequence: CDR1 KGHSH, CDR2 LQKENI. Trimming stripped 2 bases from V and 2 bases from J, with 6 bases between. In DNA form, the CDR3 reads TGTGCCAGCTCACCAGGCGGAAACACCGGGGAGCTGTTTTTT. Protein sequence: CASSPGGNTGELFF.

A single count supports this clone. V usage is TRBV6-5 and J usage is TRBJ2-3; TRBD2 aligns across 8 bases. The germline V gene has CDR1 MNHEY and CDR2 SVGAGI. The CDR3 runs 16 residues. The V gene end was trimmed by 0 bases and the J gene end by 7 bases; junction bases not matched to a gene: 9. CDR3 sequence reads: CASSYSTGLDRYTQYF. CDR3 DNA: TGTGCCAGCAGTTACTCAACGGGACTAGATCGATATACGCAGTATTTT.

This chain uses TRBV6-5 with TRBJ2-3; TRBD2 aligns across 10 bases. This CDR3 comprises 15 residues. With 0 bases clipped from V and 3 bases from J, the junction kept 0 bases outside the gene matches. Germline V CDR1 and CDR2: MNHEY, SVGAGI. CDR3 in amino acids: CASSYSAGGTDTQYF. CDR3 DNA: TGTGCCAGCAGTTACTCAGCGGGAGGGACAGATACGCAGTATTTT.

The chain uses TRBV30 and TRBJ1-5; 7 nucleotides agree with TRBD1. The CDR3 is 13 residues long. Germline CDR1 and CDR2: GTSNPN and SVGIG (reference sequence). Trimming removed 1 base from V and 5 bases from J; junction bases left unmatched: 2. CDR3 coding DNA: TGTGCCTGGAGTGGTACAGGGGATCAGCCCCAGCATTTT. Translation gives CAWSGTGDQPQHF.

V and J are TRBV29-1 and TRBJ2-5; tentative D call: TRBD1 (7 bases). Trimming stripped 3 bases from V and 1 base from J, with 12 bases between. Germline CDR1 SQVTM, CDR2 ANQGSEA. There are 14 residues in the CDR3. CDR3 nucleotide sequence: TGCAGCGTTGAGCGGGGACAGTTCCAAGAGACCCAGTACTTC. This encodes CSVERGQFQETQYF.

In this sample, this clone turned up once. V is TRBV9 and J is TRBJ2-1, with 9 bases fitting TRBD1. Germline assignment: CDR1 SGDLS and CDR2 YYNGEE. The V and J ends lost 3 bases and 4 bases, in that order; junction bases with no gene match: 5. The CDR3 length is 15 residues. The CDR3 here is CASSAGTGSYNEQFF. The CDR3 region has the DNA TGTGCCAGCAGCGCCGGGACAGGGAGTTACAATGAGCAGTTCTTC.

This chain links TRBV4-1 with TRBJ2-1; a weak D match, TRBD1 (6 bases). Germline values: CDR1 MGHRA, CDR2 YSYEKL. V shed 8 bases and J shed 9 bases, with 17 bases lying between them. This CDR3 has 13 residues. CDR3 nucleotides: TGCGCCAGCGGGGGCATACCTAGGGGTGAGCAGTTCTTC. Residues: CASGGIPRGEQFF.

This chain's CDR3 is CASSLDRGSQPQHF. CDR3 in DNA: TGTGCCAGCAGCTTAGACAGGGGATCTCAGCCCCAGCATTTT. J is TRBJ1-5 and V is TRBV7-2; 7 bases line up with TRBD1. Germline V gene sequence: CDR1 SGHTA, CDR2 FQGNSA. With 1 base clipped from V and 6 bases from J, the junction kept 3 bases outside the gene matches. The CDR3 loop spans 14 amino acids. Using reference TRBV7-2 and TRBJ1-5 for the parts outside the CDR3, the full variable domain is GAGVSQSPSNKVTEKGKDVELRCDPISGHTALYWYRQSLGQGLEFLIYFQGNSAPDKSGLPSDRFSAERTGGSVSTLTIQRTQQEDSAVYLCASSLDRGSQPQHFGDGTRLSIL.

J is TRBJ2-5 and V is TRBV7-9; no clear D. Germline V gene sequence: CDR1 SEHNR, CDR2 FQNEAQ (reference sequence). V lost 1 base to trimming and J lost 0 bases, with 3 bases between them. This CDR3 has 13 residues. The CDR3 here is CASSLVDQETQYF. The CDR3 DNA is TGTGCCAGCAGCTTAGTAGACCAAGAGACCCAGTACTTC.

The chain carries TRBV30 and TRBJ2-7; D call uncertain. The CDR3 consists of 14 residues. Trimming removed 3 bases at V and 1 base at J, with 13 bases between. In germline, CDR1 is GTSNPN, CDR2 SVGIG (reference sequence). This CDR3 reads CAWRAITGSYEQYF. Written as DNA, the CDR3 is TGTGCCTGGAGGGCAATTACGGGTTCCTACGAGCAGTACTTC.

This chain connects TRBV4-1 to TRBJ2-1, with 7 bases that match TRBD2. The V segment lost 5 bases and the J segment 3 bases; nucleotides outside the gene matches: 10. This CDR3 comprises 16 residues. CDR1 and CDR2 (germline): MGHRA, YSYEKL. CDR3 bases: TGCGCCAGCAGCTCAAGATGGGCTAGCGGCTACAATGAGCAGTTCTTC. Translated: CASSSRWASGYNEQFF.

The chain recombines TRBV27 with TRBJ2-7; D gene ambiguous. V shed 6 bases and J shed 6 bases, with 12 bases lying between them. The CDR3 runs 12 residues. CDR1 and CDR2 from the germline V gene are MNHEY and SMNVEV (reference sequence). This CDR3 reads CASRGPTLEQYF. CDR3 DNA sequence: TGTGCCAGCAGGGGCCCGACCCTCGAGCAGTACTTC.

J is TRBJ1-4 and V is TRBV5-5; maybe TRBD1 (6 bases). Trimming cost V 4 bases and J 7 bases, with 20 bases left between them. The CDR3 runs 16 residues. Per germline, CDR1 SGHKS and CDR2 YYEKEE (reference sequence). CDR3 loop: CASSPIYRAASEKLFF. In DNA, the CDR3 is TGTGCCAGCAGCCCGATCTACAGGGCTGCAAGTGAAAAACTGTTTTTT.

The chain combines TRBV30 with TRBJ1-5; 8 bases map to TRBD1. CDR3 length equals 15 residues. V lost 0 bases and J lost 3; bases outside the gene matches: 4. Per germline, CDR1 GTSNPN and CDR2 SVGIG (reference sequence). DNA of the CDR3: TGTGCCTGGAGTGTACCGGACAGGGTCAATCAGCCCCAGCATTTT. This codes for CAWSVPDRVNQPQHF.